This T cell receptor (beta chain) was captured by sequencing in a study of blood T cell repertoires in COVID-19. For the study at large: Spain, Italy and the United States supplied samples that represented acute and convalescent COVID-19. The cDNA or gDNA used as material had been derived from T cells, B-cell-depleted T cells, or PBMCs.

J gave up 3 bases and V 1 base, and 5 bases lay outside the gene matches. Germline loops: CDR1 LGHNA, CDR2 YNFKEQ. The CDR3 spans 16 residues. In the source study's methods: Scientists estimated how many nucleated cells there were by amplifying reference gene primers. Profiling relied on immunoSEQ multiplex PCR, and the TCRdb table lists in-frame clones only, not all of them. V, J and clone size reflect that table, while D and trimming were determined from the DNA. The table records some 240,000 clones, more than 65% of them present only once. This rearrangement joins TRBV4-2 to TRBJ2-7; 11 bases are shared with TRBD2. This receptor was taken from a woman aged 35 to 49 who had recovered from COVID-19. Sequencing was performed on peripheral blood. In DNA, the CDR3 is TGTGCCAGCAGCCAAGCTACGGGACTAGCGGACTACGAGCAGTACTTC. Its translation is CASSQATGLADYEQYF.